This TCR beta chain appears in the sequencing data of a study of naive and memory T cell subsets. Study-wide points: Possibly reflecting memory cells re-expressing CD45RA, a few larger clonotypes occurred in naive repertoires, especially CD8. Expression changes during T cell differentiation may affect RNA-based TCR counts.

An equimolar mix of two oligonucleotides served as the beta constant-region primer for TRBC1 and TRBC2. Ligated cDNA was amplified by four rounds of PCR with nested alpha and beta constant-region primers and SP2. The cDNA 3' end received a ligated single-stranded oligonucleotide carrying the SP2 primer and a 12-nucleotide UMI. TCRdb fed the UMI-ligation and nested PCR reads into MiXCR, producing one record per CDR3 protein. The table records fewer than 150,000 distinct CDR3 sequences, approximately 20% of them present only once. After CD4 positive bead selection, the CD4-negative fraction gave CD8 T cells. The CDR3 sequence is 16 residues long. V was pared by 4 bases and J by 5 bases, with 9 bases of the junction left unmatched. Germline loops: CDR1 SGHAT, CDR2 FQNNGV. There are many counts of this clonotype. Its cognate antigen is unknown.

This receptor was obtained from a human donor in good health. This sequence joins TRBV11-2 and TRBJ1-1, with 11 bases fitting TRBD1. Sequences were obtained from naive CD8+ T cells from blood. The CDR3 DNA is TGTGCCAGCAGCTCCGACGGACAGGGGGCTTGGACTGAAGCTTTCTTT. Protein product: CASSSDGQGAWTEAFF.